Below, 26 T cell receptor beta chains from the same sample are listed, as sequenced in a study of CD8 T cells in Susac syndrome. An amount of RNA that ranged from roughly 0.5 to 1 ug was reverse transcribed with random hexamers. TCRdb reprocessed the immunoSEQ multiplex PCR reads with MiXCR, giving one entry per CDR3 protein. Among 300,000 or so distinct CDR3 sequences, 90% to 95% were seen once, and the ten largest hold around 0.07%. Sequencing was carried out using CD4+ T cells from PBMCs. Receptors originate from a human donor with multiple sclerosis.

Note on this clonotype: One end of the junction is discordant with germline, which a read error may explain. The chain is built from TRBV28 and TRBJ1-4; D gene uncertain. The CDR3 runs to 14 residues. Per the germline V gene, CDR1 is MDHEN and CDR2 is SYDVKM. DNA for the CDR3: TGTGCCAGCAGTCTCCGAGGAGAGGATGAAAAACTTTTTTTT. Amino acid sequence: CASSLRGEDEKLFF.

This clonotype was seen a few times. This sequence joins TRBV11-2 and TRBJ2-7, with 8 bases lining up with TRBD2. The CDR3 has 18 residues. Unmatched junction bases numbered 17, after V lost 1 base and J lost 6 bases. CDR1 and CDR2 from the germline V gene are SGHAT and FQNNGV. CDR3 coding DNA: TGTGCCAGCAGCTTAGGCGGGGGGTTACCTCTACTACTAAGCGAGCAGTACTTC. Protein: CASSLGGGLPLLLSEQYF.

The chain joins TRBV20-1 to TRBJ2-7; no definite D call. CDR3 length: 13 amino acids. Germline V lookup: CDR1 DFQATT, CDR2 SNEGSKA (reference sequence). V lost 2 bases and J 4 bases, leaving 12 bases between the germline ends. The DNA of the CDR3 is TGCAGTGCTAGAAGGGCTGGCGGTTACGAGCAGTACTTC. Translation gives CSARRAGGYEQYF.

The chain employs TRBV15 and TRBJ2-1; the D is unclear. CDR1 and CDR2 from the germline V gene are LNHNV and YYDKDF (reference sequence). The CDR3 consists of 16 residues. Trimming removed 8 bases at V and 6 bases at J, with 23 bases between. In DNA form, the CDR3 reads TGTGCCACCCAAACCACATCCGGGTCTCTGGGCAATGAGCAGTTCTTC. This encodes CATQTTSGSLGNEQFF.

The chain combines TRBV30 with TRBJ2-3, with 7 bases aligning to TRBD2. Germline V CDR1 and CDR2: GTSNPN, SVGIG (reference sequence). V dropped 3 bases and J dropped 1; count of bases not matched to a gene: 10. This CDR3 spans 16 amino acids. The DNA for the CDR3 is TGTGCCTGGAGCCCGTTCGCGGCGGGGGGCACAGATACGCAGTATTTT. Translated: CAWSPFAAGGTDTQYF.

The chain has TRBV3-1 and TRBJ2-1; TRBD2 matches 7 bases. J was trimmed by 7 bases and V by 4 bases; bases with no gene match: 13. This CDR3 has 16 amino acids. Germline V lookup: CDR1 LGHDT, CDR2 YNNKEL (reference sequence). CDR3 sequence (DNA): TGTGCCAGCAGCCTGGCTATCGGGAGGTTTAGGAATGAGCAGTTCTTC. It is translated as CASSLAIGRFRNEQFF.

The gene calls are TRBV10-3 and TRBJ2-1; TRBD2 agrees at 13 bases. Losses at the gene ends were 0 bases for V and 13 bases for J; bases not matched to a gene: 21. CDR3 length: 20 residues. Germline CDR1 and CDR2: ENHRY and SYGVKD. The CDR3 nucleotides read TGTGCCATCAGTGAGTCGGTGCCGCCACCCACCGGGACTAGCGGGATTGTACAGTTCTTC. Its translation: CAISESVPPPTGTSGIVQFF.

The chain joins TRBV25-1 to TRBJ2-1, with D perhaps assigned TRBD1 or TRBD2 (5 bases each). The V and J ends lost 5 bases and 10 bases respectively, with 18 bases between them. The CDR3 has 14 residues. Per the germline V gene, CDR1 is MGHDK and CDR2 is SYGVNS. CDR3 loop: CASSRKGEGSEQFF. The CDR3 DNA is TGTGCCAGCAGTCGAAAAGGAGAGGGGTCGGAGCAGTTCTTC.

V gene TRBV4-3 combines with J gene TRBJ2-7; TRBD2 matches 7 bases. Germline assignment: CDR1 LGHNA and CDR2 YSLEER. Germline trimming cut 4 bases from V and 4 bases from J; bases unmatched to any gene: 7. This CDR3 is 14 amino acids long. The CDR3 coding sequence is TGCGCCAGCAGCCTAGACGGCGGGGGATACGAGCAGTACTTC. Translated: CASSLDGGGYEQYF.

The gene calls are TRBV4-2 and TRBJ2-7; possible D gene TRBD2, 7 bases. The V gene lost 1 base and the J gene lost 2 bases, with 12 bases spanning the gap. CDR3 length: 15 amino acids. The germline gives CDR1 LGHNA, CDR2 YNFKEQ. The CDR3 spells CASSQGRGPPYEQYF. The CDR3, as DNA: TGTGCCAGCAGCCAAGGGCGGGGGCCACCCTACGAGCAGTACTTC.

There are a few counts of this clonotype. For the CDR3, the DNA is TGCGCCAGCAGCTTGTCCCCAGGTCCTACTCTGGGGGAGCAGTACTTC. It specifies CASSLSPGPTLGEQYF. The chain is built from TRBV5-1 and TRBJ2-7; D is uncertain. The CDR3 covers 16 residues. The V and J ends lost 1 base and 7 bases respectively, with 21 bases between them. Germline loops: CDR1 SGHRS, CDR2 YFSETQ.

The chain recombines TRBV29-1 with TRBJ2-7; D gene ambiguous. From germline, CDR1 is SQVTM and CDR2 ANQGSEA. The CDR3 is 13 residues long. The V end lost 0 bases, the J end lost 12 bases, and 18 bases lay between the germline ends. In DNA form, the CDR3 reads TGCAGCGTTGAAGAAGAGGACGGAACGGGCCTGTACTTC. Translated, it gives CSVEEEDGTGLYF.

V and J are TRBV14 and TRBJ1-2; 7 bases line up with TRBD1. From germline, CDR1 is SGHDN and CDR2 FVKESK. After removal of 0 bases from V and 4 bases from J, the junction contained 5 bases not matched to a gene. This CDR3 is 15 amino acids long. CDR3 sequence: CASSQDLRTGYGYTF. Here the CDR3 DNA reads TGTGCCAGCAGCCAAGATCTTAGGACAGGCTATGGCTACACCTTC.

The rearrangement links TRBV4-3 to TRBJ2-1, with D possibly being TRBD1 or TRBD2 (5 bases each). V dropped 1 base and J dropped 5 bases, with 15 bases sitting between them. CDR1 and CDR2 from the germline V gene are LGHNA and YSLEER. The CDR3 totals 16 residues. The CDR3 nucleotides read TGCGCCAGCAGCCAAGGGTGGGGGACCCTTGACAATGAGCAGTTCTTC. It encodes CASSQGWGTLDNEQFF.

The V and J genes are TRBV30 and TRBJ2-7, with a weak D call TRBD1 (5 bases). The CDR3 has 14 residues. Germline V gene sequence: CDR1 GTSNPN, CDR2 SVGIG (reference sequence). V lost 2 bases and J 4 bases, leaving 15 bases between the germline ends. The CDR3 nucleotides are TGTGCCTGGAGTAGGATTGGACAAGGGTACGAGCAGTACTTC. Translated, it gives CAWSRIGQGYEQYF.

The V gene is TRBV3-1, the J gene TRBJ1-2; 10 nucleotides align to TRBD1. CDR1 is LGHDT, CDR2 YNNKEL, per germline (reference sequence). The junction had 5 bases not matched to a gene; V was cut back by 4 bases and J by 3 bases. The CDR3 is 15 amino acids. For the CDR3, the DNA is TGTGCCAGCAGCCCGCCAGGACAGGGGGACTATGGCTACACCTTC. Amino acids: CASSPPGQGDYGYTF.

The chain links TRBV30 to TRBJ1-3; no clear D gene. V gave up 2 bases and J gave up 6 bases, with 14 bases separating them. There are 14 residues in the CDR3. Germline CDR1 reads GTSNPN; CDR2 reads SVGIG (reference sequence). In nucleotides, the CDR3 is TGTGCCTGGAGTCCCGGCAGGCCTGAAAACACCATATATTTT. Amino acid sequence: CAWSPGRPENTIYF.

This clonotype was recorded once. The chain is built from TRBV14 and TRBJ2-2; D might be TRBD1 or TRBD2, each matching 6 bases. Per germline, CDR1 SGHDN and CDR2 FVKESK. V lost 1 base to trimming and J lost 6 bases, with 18 bases between them. The CDR3 has 17 residues. As DNA, the CDR3 is TGTGCCAGCAGCCAAGCGGGGGCCAGGGGCTCGTCCGGGGAGCTGTTTTTT. Translated, it gives CASSQAGARGSSGELFF.

The chain has TRBV18 and TRBJ1-3; a possible D gene is TRBD1 (5 bases). Trimming cost V 1 base and J 2 bases, with 12 bases left between them. There are 16 residues in the CDR3. Germline assignment: CDR1 KGHSH and CDR2 LQKENI. This CDR3 is CASSPLRGGTGNTIYF. CDR3 sequence (DNA): TGTGCCAGCTCACCACTTCGGGGGGGGACTGGAAACACCATATATTTT.

The chain couples TRBV12-5 to TRBJ1-5; D possibly corresponds to TRBD1 (5 bases). This CDR3 has 14 residues. CDR1 LGHNT and CDR2 FRNRAP come from the germline V gene. V lost 5 bases and J lost 1, with 9 bases in between. CDR3 sequence reads: CASGGTRSNQPQHF. CDR3 DNA sequence: TGTGCTAGTGGTGGGACCCGGAGCAATCAGCCCCAGCATTTT.

This clonotype was counted once. The chain joins TRBV11-2 to TRBJ2-3; a weak D match, TRBD1 (5 bases). Germline V CDR1 and CDR2: SGHAT, FQNNGV. This CDR3 has 15 amino acids. With 5 bases removed from V and 0 bases from J, the gap between germline ends came to 12 bases. CDR3 sequence reads: CASSQSPGSTDTQYF. Here the CDR3 DNA reads TGTGCCAGCAGCCAGAGTCCAGGGAGCACAGATACGCAGTATTTT. The full variable domain, in which reference TRBV11-2 and TRBJ2-3 provide the parts outside the CDR3, is EAGVAQSPRYKIIEKRQSVAFWCNPISGHATLYWYQQILGQGPKLLIQFQNNGVVDDSQLPKDRFSAERLKGVDSTLKIQPAKLEDSAVYLCASSQSPGSTDTQYFGPGTRLTVL.

The chain couples TRBV7-8 to TRBJ1-2; 10 bases are shared with TRBD1. The trim removed 0 bases at V and 8 bases at J, leaving 6 bases unmatched. Germline V gene sequence: CDR1 SGHVS, CDR2 FQNEAQ. The CDR3 is 15 amino acids. CDR3 sequence: CASSLAGTGAQGYTF. As DNA, the CDR3 is TGTGCCAGCAGCTTAGCGGGGACAGGGGCGCAGGGCTACACCTTC.

V and J are TRBV12-3 or TRBV12-4 and TRBJ2-3, with 8 bases lining up with TRBD2. The CDR3 runs 18 residues. The V segment lost 7 bases and the J segment 2 bases; nucleotides outside the gene matches: 17. The CDR3 nucleotides read TGTGCCAGCACCTTGGGTAGCGGGACATGGAGATCCACAGATACGCAGTATTTT. This codes for CASTLGSGTWRSTDTQYF.

The genes are TRBV27 and TRBJ1-1; 8 nucleotides line up with TRBD1. The germline CDR1 and CDR2 sequences are MNHEY and SMNVEV (reference sequence). The CDR3 has 14 amino acids. The J segment lost 4 bases and the V segment lost 6 bases, leaving 7 bases of the junction unmatched. CDR3 DNA sequence: TGTGCCAGCAGCCGACAGGGGAGGGTCACTGAAGCTTTCTTT. Translated: CASSRQGRVTEAFF.

The rearrangement links TRBV12-3 or TRBV12-4 to TRBJ2-1; D may be TRBD2 (6 bases). The length of the CDR3 is 12 residues. Trimming removed 6 bases from V and 10 bases from J, with 13 bases in between. CDR3 in amino acids: CASRGGRAEQFF. The CDR3 DNA reads as TGTGCCAGCAGGGGGGGACGAGCAGAGCAGTTCTTC.

Of note for this clonotype: Here the CDR3 omits its conserved ending phenylalanine or tryptophan, so a read error is the likely source. The J gene is TRBJ1-1, the V gene TRBV27; D is possibly TRBD1 (5 bases). V was shortened by 6 bases and J by 1 base, with 12 bases between the two germline ends. Germline values: CDR1 MNHEY, CDR2 SMNVEV (reference sequence). The CDR3 sequence is 14 residues long. Here the CDR3 DNA reads TGTGCCAGCAGCCCAAGGGGCCGGAACACTGAAGCTTTCCTT. Protein: CASSPRGRNTEAFL.